The present T cell receptor (beta chain) was sequenced within a study of shared clonotypes between healthy human individuals (dated by TCRdb to about 2020). For the study in its entirety: A few men and a couple of women, aged 18 to 49 years, made up the cohort. For each donor, three plates each were used for CD4 naive and CD4 memory, two plates were used for CD8 naive, and one plate was used for CD8 memory. To estimate repertoire size and how much clonotypes are shared between individuals, the study performed deep sequencing of blood TCR repertoires from 4 to 6 healthy adults. Libraries were prepared and TCR repertoires were sequenced by different laboratories using diverse techniques, in order to increase sequencing depth and limit assay-specific biases. Per donor, leukapheresis produced somewhere between about 0.94 and 8.9 billion PBMCs.

On this clone: Its antigen is unknown. No much larger clone is present one base from it, and per-base qualities are unavailable.

Study-level results and caveats: When four donors were compared, the shared fraction of clonotypes was around 4.6% for naive CD4, 3.5% to 4% for naive CD8, more than 2% for memory CD4, and roughly 0.43% for memory CD8. The genetic and exposure-history diversity represented was limited by the small number of donors. Pairwise subsampling indicated that sequencing depth was expected to affect the degree of clonotype sharing among donors. Only blood was sampled, and tissue TCR repertoires likely differ from those in blood. Incomplete sequencing was indicated by rarefaction of sorted-subset datasets, despite the large sequencing depth. Naive subsets generally had larger estimated clonotype richness than memory subsets. Higher generation probabilities were observed for clonotypes shared by all four sorted-subset donors than for non-shared clonotypes.

The donors were healthy, HIV-negative adults who had no recently reported acute infections or vaccinations. Only Caucasian adults living in Nashville, Tennessee, USA were represented among the donors. CD4+ T cells were enriched through magnetic negative selection, after which naive cells were positively selected on CD45RA and the remaining negative fraction served as the memory subset. Blood was obtained by leukapheresis, after which PBMCs were separated by Ficoll-Histopaque density gradient centrifugation and cryopreserved in liquid nitrogen vapor phase. Analytical flow cytometry was used to check the purity and quantity of each magnetically sorted T cell population. Genomic DNA was isolated from every sorted fraction and measured by UV absorbance on a Nanodrop 2000c. Using the deep immunoSEQ assay, TCR CDR3 regions were amplified from genomic DNA by multiplex PCR. Extracted genomic DNA from each cell subset was distributed evenly across all wells of several immunoSEQ 96-well plates, and each plate was treated as a replicate. For sorted subsets, roughly 200 ng of genomic DNA, equivalent to 25,000 to 35,000 T cell genomes, went into each replicate PCR. Purified libraries were measured with a Qubit 3.0 fluorometer, size-checked on a Bioanalyzer 2100, and measured again with the KAPA Library Quantification kit. A separate single-read 150-cycle Illumina NextSeq 550 flow cell was used to sequence each immunoSEQ 96-well plate. In the paper's pipeline: Because only junctional sequences without quality scores were contained in the immunoSEQ output, filtering matching that applied to full-length reads could not be performed. Sequences were annotated with PyIR, a Python wrapper for IgBLAST v1.9, and V/J genes and CDR3 were assigned using IMGT germline references. Reads with weak V/J assignments (E-value above 1e-6), missing CDR3, stop codons, out-of-frame junctions, or ambiguous translated residues were removed. A V3J clonotype was defined by an identical inferred V gene, J gene, and CDR3 amino acid sequence. To compute the percentage overlap between repertoires, the number of shared unique clonotypes was divided by the size of the smaller repertoire. RTK rarefaction, the Chao1 estimator, and Recon v2.1 estimates of unobserved clonotypes were used to assess repertoire richness. OLGA was used to compute generation probabilities for all TCRbeta clonotypes that the gDNA method yielded from four donors. Entries here come from immuneACCESS through TCRdb and include only in-frame sequences with V and J called. Some clones fail to appear in such tables; in the studies checked, an unresolved V gene covers under half of the shortfall, and the cause of the remainder is unknown. V and J calls and clone size are copied from that table; D and trimming were computed from the DNA. The sample table lists about 2.3 million clones, 90% to 95% of them with a count of one. About 0.41% of the sample belongs to the ten largest clones.

As encoded in the germline V gene, CDR1 is SGHRS while CDR2 is YFSETQ. Trimming takes 4 bases from V and 3 bases from J, and the germline ends sit 10 bases apart. There are 13 amino acids in the CDR3, from cysteine to phenylalanine inclusive. Kept here is only the CDR3 DNA, which spans 39 bases and is read in frame from base 1. Sequenced material: naive CD4+ T cells from PBMCs. The cell subset or site label here, explained by the study, means: CD45RA+ positively selected. The TCR sequence derives from a man aged 18 to 29 in good health. Some clones in this sample may be carry-over from other donors' samples. The chain employs TRBV5-1 and TRBJ1-2, with a tentative D gene TRBD1 over 6 matching bases. The sequenced DNA: TGCGCCAGCAGCCCGAGACAGGACTATGGCTACACCTTC. This gives the protein CASSPRQDYGYTF.